Below, 25 T cell receptor beta chains from the same sample are listed, as sequenced in a study of Graves' ophthalmopathy and Graves' hyperthyroidism. Amplification of the TCR beta CDR3 regions used RNA transcripts (as template). The authors performed first-round RT-PCR with HTBI primers and then a second-round multiplex PCR. MiXCR was run by TCRdb on the multiplex PCR reads, yielding one entry per CDR3 protein. There are around 400,000 distinct CDR3 sequences in the sample; about 17% occur only once, and 1.5% to 2% lies in the top ten. Specimen: peripheral blood. Source of these receptors: a woman aged 18-29 years with Graves' ophthalmopathy.

This clonotype occurred many times. The V call is TRBV27, the J call TRBJ1-2; D not certain. V lost 5 bases and J lost 11, with 18 bases in between. Germline V CDR1 and CDR2: MNHEY, SMNVEV (reference sequence). This CDR3 is 13 amino acids long. The CDR3 protein is CASSTPPPRIYTF. CDR3 coding DNA: TGTGCCAGCAGTACCCCCCCCCCTCGTATATACACCTTC.

This clonotype was recorded at least ten times. The chain has TRBV15 and TRBJ1-2; the match to TRBD1 covers 11 bases. The CDR3 contains 18 residues. From germline, CDR1 is LNHNV and CDR2 YYDKDF (reference sequence). Unmatched junction bases numbered 11, after V lost 0 bases and J lost 5 bases. CDR3 bases: TGTGCCACCAGCAGAGATCCTTGGACAGGGGGCGCAGAATATGGCTACACCTTC. Translating gives CATSRDPWTGGAEYGYTF.

This clonotype has a single count. V is TRBV30 and J is TRBJ2-2; D is unclear. The CDR3 covers 11 residues. Germline V lookup: CDR1 GTSNPN, CDR2 SVGIG (reference sequence). The V gene lost 8 bases and the J gene lost 5 bases, with 9 bases spanning the gap. This chain's CDR3 is CARRGTGELFF. The CDR3 nucleotides are TGTGCCCGCCGTGGGACCGGGGAGCTGTTTTTT.

This clonotype was seen ten or more times. The rearrangement links TRBV28 to TRBJ1-1; possibly TRBD1 for D (6 bases). Germline loops: CDR1 MDHEN, CDR2 SYDVKM. V was pared by 7 bases and J by 3 bases, with 18 bases between. The CDR3 consists of 15 residues. For the CDR3, the DNA is TGTGCCAGCAACCAGGCGGGACAAAGGTACACTGAAGCTTTCTTT. It encodes CASNQAGQRYTEAFF. The full variable domain, completed using reference TRBV28 and TRBJ1-1, is DVKVTQSSRYLVKRTGEKVFLECVQDMDHENMFWYRQDPGLGLRLIYFSYDVKMKEKGDIPEGYSVSREKKERFSLILESASTNQTSMYLCASNQAGQRYTEAFFGQGTRLTVV.

This clonotype showed up many times. The genes are TRBV24-1 and TRBJ2-2; no clear D gene. Between the trimmed V and J ends, which lost 0 bases and 0 bases, there was a span of 7 bases. Germline CDR1 and CDR2: KGHDR and SFDVKD. The CDR3 has 16 residues. Written as DNA, the CDR3 is TGTGCCACCAGTGATTTGACAGCGACGAACACCGGGGAGCTGTTTTTT. Residues: CATSDLTATNTGELFF.

This clonotype was recorded many times. The V and J genes are TRBV9 and TRBJ1-1, with D possibly matching TRBD1 (6 bases). There are 13 residues in the CDR3. Trimming took 4 bases from V and 6 from J, leaving 13 bases between them. Germline CDR1 is SGDLS and CDR2 is YYNGEE. CDR3 sequence: CASSTNRASEAFF. The CDR3 DNA sequence: TGTGCCAGCAGCACCAACAGGGCGTCTGAAGCTTTCTTT.

There are many counts of this clonotype. V usage is TRBV5-1 and J usage is TRBJ2-5; D unclear. This CDR3 has 13 amino acids. V lost 0 bases to trimming and J lost 9 bases, with 12 bases between them. Germline CDR1 is SGHRS and CDR2 is YFSETQ. CDR3: CASSLAERVAQYF. CDR3 in DNA: TGCGCCAGCAGCTTGGCGGAGAGAGTGGCCCAGTACTTC.

The sample holds many counts of this clonotype. One end of the junction is discordant with germline, which a read error may explain. This chain uses TRBV6-2 or TRBV6-3 with TRBJ2-7; possibly TRBD2 for D (6 bases). CDR3 length equals 15 residues. Germline CDR1 MNHEY, CDR2 SVGEGT. CDR3 in amino acids: CAGSTVSGGAYEQYF. CDR3 bases: TGTGCCGGCAGTACTGTTAGCGGAGGCGCCTACGAGCAGTACTTC.

The J gene is TRBJ1-1, the V gene TRBV29-1; TRBD1 is a possible D gene (5 bases). Germline lookup yields CDR1 SQVTM and CDR2 ANQGSEA. V was pared by 3 bases and J by 3 bases, with 23 bases between. CDR3 length: 17 residues. In DNA form, the CDR3 reads TGCAGCGTTGACAGGTGCAGGGTGACCCCTCGGTACACTGAAGCTTTCTTT. Translation gives CSVDRCRVTPRYTEAFF.

This clonotype was found many times. The chain uses TRBV19 and TRBJ1-6, with D perhaps TRBD1 (5 bases). This CDR3 is 15 amino acids long. V was shortened by 1 base and J by 9 bases, with 13 bases between the two germline ends. Germline assignment: CDR1 LNHDA and CDR2 SQIVND (reference sequence). CDR3 loop: CASSIGPGTGSPLHF. CDR3 nucleotide sequence: TGTGCCAGTAGTATAGGTCCCGGGACGGGTTCACCCCTCCACTTT. The full variable domain, its missing parts supplied by reference TRBV19 and TRBJ1-6, is DGGITQSPKYLFRKEGQNVTLSCEQNLNHDAMYWYRQDPGQGLRLIYYSQIVNDFQKGDIAEGYSVSREKKESFPLTVTSAQKNPTAFYLCASSIGPGTGSPLHFGNGTRLTVT.

This clonotype was counted many times. The CDR3 DNA is TGTGCCAGCAGTCGGTCAGGACAGAACACTGAAGCTTTCTTT. This sequence encodes CASSRSGQNTEAFF. The chain uses TRBV12-3 or TRBV12-4 and TRBJ1-1, with D possibly TRBD1 on 5 matching bases. Trimming stripped 5 bases from V and 1 base from J, with 11 bases between. The CDR3 spans 14 residues.

This clonotype was detected ten times or more. The chain carries TRBV6-7 and TRBJ1-5, with TRBD1 matching 8 bases. TRBV6-7 is marked as an open reading frame, function uncertain. V dropped 6 bases and J dropped 6; count of bases not matched to a gene: 10. This CDR3 spans 15 amino acids. The DNA for the CDR3 is TGTGCCAGCAGAAAGGACAGGGCGGGTCGTCAGCCCCAGCATTTT. Its translation: CASRKDRAGRQPQHF.

The J gene is TRBJ1-2, the V gene TRBV12-3 or TRBV12-4; D not certain. Trimming removed 3 bases from V and 7 bases from J, with 9 bases in between. The CDR3 sequence is 12 residues long. This CDR3 is CASSLDQFGYTF. CDR3 nucleotides: TGTGCCAGCAGTTTGGACCAATTTGGCTACACCTTC.

This clonotype was observed at least ten times. The rearrangement links TRBV30 to TRBJ1-2, with a possible D match to TRBD1 (6 bases). V was trimmed by 7 bases and J by 4 bases, leaving 19 bases between them. Germline lookup yields CDR1 GTSNPN and CDR2 SVGIG (reference sequence). The length of the CDR3 is 14 residues. CDR3: CASLPGDITYGYTF. CDR3 bases: TGTGCCTCCCTCCCAGGGGATATAACCTATGGCTACACCTTC.

This clonotype was counted many times. The rearrangement uses TRBV12-3 or TRBV12-4 and TRBJ2-2; 9 bases line up with TRBD1. Unmatched junction bases numbered 4, after V lost 4 bases and J lost 4 bases. The CDR3 contains 15 residues. The CDR3 reads CASSYGTGSTGELFF. The CDR3 DNA sequence: TGTGCCAGCAGTTATGGGACAGGGAGCACCGGGGAGCTGTTTTTT.

This clonotype was counted ten times or more. This chain links TRBV28 with TRBJ1-6, with 8 bases lining up with TRBD1. This CDR3 region has 19 residues. Unmatched junction bases numbered 14, after V lost 6 bases and J lost 1 base. Germline V gives CDR1 MDHEN, CDR2 SYDVKM. DNA for the CDR3: TGTGCCAGCAGCTCAGGACCGACAGGGGCATCATCCTATAATTCACCCCTCCACTTT. As protein: CASSSGPTGASSYNSPLHF.

This clonotype showed up many times. The CDR3 nucleotides are TGTGCCAGCAGCTCCGACAGGGCCACCCCCTACGAGCAGTACTTC. Its translation: CASSSDRATPYEQYF. The chain combines TRBV9 with TRBJ2-7, with TRBD1 identical over 7 bases. The CDR3 length is 15 residues. CDR1 and CDR2 (germline): SGDLS, YYNGEE. The ends lost 4 bases at V and 2 bases at J; junction bases unmatched: 9.

This clonotype was counted many times. This rearrangement joins TRBV3-1 to TRBJ2-7; D ambiguous. Trimming stripped 3 bases from V and 6 bases from J, with 9 bases between. From germline, CDR1 is LGHDT and CDR2 YNNKEL (reference sequence). This CDR3 region has 12 residues. Here the CDR3 reads CASSHLLSEQYF. CDR3 DNA: TGTGCCAGCAGCCACCTCCTAAGCGAGCAGTACTTC.

This clonotype was counted ten times or more. This chain joins TRBV12-3 or TRBV12-4 and TRBJ2-7, with D unclear. V was pared by 6 bases and J by 3 bases, with 15 bases between. This CDR3 contains 14 residues. The CDR3 spells CASSPPGSNYEQYF. The CDR3 region has the DNA TGTGCCAGCAGCCCCCCTGGGTCCAACTACGAGCAGTACTTC.

This clonotype was observed many times. The rearrangement uses TRBV18 and TRBJ2-7, with D maybe TRBD1 (6 bases). This CDR3 has 13 residues. CDR1 is KGHSH and CDR2 is LQKENI in the germline V gene. V shed 3 bases and J shed 6 bases, with 12 bases lying between them. CDR3 protein: CASSPKDRPEQYF. The CDR3 DNA reads as TGTGCCAGCTCACCGAAAGACAGGCCCGAGCAGTACTTC.

This clonotype was seen many times. The chain employs TRBV6-1 and TRBJ1-1, with 8 bases lining up with TRBD1. The CDR3 length is 14 residues. Trimming cost V 5 bases and J 9 bases; bases outside gene matches: 11. Germline V gives CDR1 MNHNS, CDR2 SASEGT. The CDR3 protein is CASSPIGTGYKAFF. In nucleotides, the CDR3 is TGTGCCAGCAGTCCAATTGGGACAGGCTATAAAGCTTTCTTT.

This clonotype was recorded many times. The chain joins TRBV30 to TRBJ1-1, with D unclear. This CDR3 contains 12 residues. Germline CDR1 reads GTSNPN; CDR2 reads SVGIG (reference sequence). V shed 3 bases and J shed 0 bases, with 5 bases lying between them. The CDR3 DNA reads as TGTGCCTGGAGGGGAGTGAACACTGAAGCTTTCTTT. The encoded protein is CAWRGVNTEAFF.

There are a few counts of this clonotype. The gene calls are TRBV30 and TRBJ1-2; possibly TRBD1 for D (5 bases). Trimming took 3 bases from V and 4 from J, leaving 12 bases between them. Germline V lookup: CDR1 GTSNPN, CDR2 SVGIG (reference sequence). CDR3 size: 13 residues. The CDR3 region is CAWSRDRTYGYTF. In DNA, the CDR3 is TGTGCCTGGAGCCGGGACCGCACCTATGGCTACACCTTC.

The rearrangement joins TRBV28 to TRBJ2-5; a weak D match, TRBD1 (5 bases). Germline-derived CDR1 and CDR2 are MDHEN and SYDVKM. V shed 3 bases and J shed 1 base, with 18 bases lying between them. CDR3 size: 17 residues. The CDR3 loop is CASSFGARPRTQETQYF. The DNA for the CDR3 is TGTGCCAGCAGTTTTGGGGCCCGGCCCAGGACCCAAGAGACCCAGTACTTC.

This rearrangement joins TRBV7-2 to TRBJ2-5; 7 nucleotides match TRBD1. The junction had 8 bases not matched to a gene; V was cut back by 5 bases and J by 2 bases. Germline V CDR1 and CDR2: SGHTA, FQGNSA. This CDR3 has 15 amino acids. This CDR3 is CASSHQQGLQETQYF. For the CDR3, the DNA is TGTGCCAGCAGCCACCAACAGGGGTTACAAGAGACCCAGTACTTC.